Following are 6 T cell receptor beta chains from one sample sequenced in a study of shared clonotypes between healthy human individuals. Here immunoSEQ multiplex PCR was the method, and the copy in TCRdb shows in-frame clones only, minus some. Altogether over a million clones are present, under 80% being singletons, with the ten largest covering approximately 1.5%. Specimen: memory CD4+ T cells sorted from blood. Subset described: CD45RA-negative fraction. Receptors were obtained from a man younger than 30 in good health.

The V gene is TRBV10-1, the J gene TRBJ2-1; 13 positions match TRBD2. Germline V CDR1 and CDR2: WNHNN, SYGVQD (reference sequence). Trimming removed 3 bases from V and 5 bases from J; junction bases left unmatched: 4. There are 16 residues in the CDR3. This chain's CDR3 is CASSDPGTSGNNEQFF. The CDR3 DNA sequence: TGCGCCAGCAGTGACCCAGGGACTAGCGGGAACAATGAGCAGTTCTTC.

The rearrangement joins TRBV4-3 to TRBJ2-3; D remains ambiguous. CDR1 LGHNA and CDR2 YSLEER come from the germline V gene. The CDR3 is 13 residues long. Trimming removed 0 bases from V and 6 bases from J, with 7 bases in between. The CDR3 sequence: CASSQDERDTQYF. CDR3 nucleotide sequence: TGCGCCAGCAGCCAAGATGAAAGGGATACGCAGTATTTT.

CDR3 nucleotide sequence: TGTGCCAGTAACCCGAGGGCAGTGAGCAATCAGCCCCAGCATTTT. Translated, it gives CASNPRAVSNQPQHF. The chain carries TRBV19 and TRBJ1-5, with unresolved D. CDR1 is LNHDA, CDR2 SQIVND, per germline (reference sequence). This CDR3 has 15 amino acids. V lost 7 bases and J 1 base, leaving 14 bases between the germline ends.

CDR3 in DNA: TGTGCCAGCAGCTTGGGGGGGCGAGAGACCCAGTACTTC. Translating gives CASSLGGRETQYF. The J gene is TRBJ2-5, the V gene TRBV5-4, with TRBD1 as a possible D gene (6 bases). The germline V and J ends were trimmed by 0 bases and 4 bases, with 7 bases remaining between them. Looked up from germline, CDR1 is SGHNT and CDR2 is YYREEE (reference sequence). The CDR3 is 13 residues long.

The chain carries TRBV2 and TRBJ2-3; D is perhaps TRBD2 (6 bases). There are 14 residues in the CDR3. With 7 bases removed from V and 3 bases from J, the gap between germline ends came to 14 bases. The V gene's germline CDR1 is SNHLY and CDR2 FYNNEI. CDR3 residues: CASMDGRNTDTQYF. CDR3 DNA: TGTGCCAGCATGGATGGGAGGAATACAGATACGCAGTATTTT.

The rearrangement links TRBV5-4 to TRBJ2-5, with TRBD1 as a possible D gene (6 bases). Germline V CDR1 and CDR2: SGHNT, YYREEE (reference sequence). Trimming stripped 0 bases from V and 4 bases from J, with 16 bases between. The CDR3 spans 16 residues. CDR3: CASSLGDGRGAETQYF. CDR3 nucleotide sequence: TGTGCCAGCAGCTTGGGAGATGGCAGGGGAGCAGAGACCCAGTACTTC.